This TCR beta chain was retrieved from a study of T-cell reconstitution after alpha-beta-depleted transplantation in children. Study findings and constraints: From newly produced T cells came most of the T-cell counts and diversity one year after transplant. Surviving thymic progenitors and recipient T cells were the source of high TCRbeta diversity at day 60 in some patients.

This clonotype was counted a few times. What it binds is unknown. Trimming left V 4 bases short and J 2 bases short, with 12 bases between. CDR1 and CDR2 (germline): DFQATT, SNEGSKA (reference sequence). The CDR3 contains 13 residues. It was with unique molecular identifiers that the TCRbeta library was prepared. TCRdb called the PCR reads again in MiXCR, with one record for every CDR3 protein. This sample yields about 470,000 distinct CDR3 sequences, of which 43% are seen a single time; 25% to 30% belongs to the top ten. The TCR sequence derives from a girl aged 2-10 years with aplastic anemia, due to receive a stem cell transplant. V and J are TRBV20-1 and TRBJ2-7; D perhaps matches TRBD2 (5 bases). Sequences were derived from PBMCs, sampled before TCRalphabeta/CD19-depleted stem cell transplant. CDR3 protein: CSATTDSTYEQYF. CDR3 nucleotides: TGCAGTGCTACAACGGACTCGACCTACGAGCAGTACTTC.